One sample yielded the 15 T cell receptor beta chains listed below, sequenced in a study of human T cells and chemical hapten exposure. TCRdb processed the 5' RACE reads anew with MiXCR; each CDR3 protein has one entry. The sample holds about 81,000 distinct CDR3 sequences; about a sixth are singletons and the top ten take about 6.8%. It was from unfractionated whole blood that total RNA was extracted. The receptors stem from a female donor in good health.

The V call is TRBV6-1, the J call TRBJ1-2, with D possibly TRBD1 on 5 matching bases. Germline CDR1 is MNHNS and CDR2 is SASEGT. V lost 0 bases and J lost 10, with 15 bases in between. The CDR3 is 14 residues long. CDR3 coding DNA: TGTGCCAGCAGTGAAGCTCCGGGACGGGGCCCCTACACCTTC. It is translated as CASSEAPGRGPYTF.

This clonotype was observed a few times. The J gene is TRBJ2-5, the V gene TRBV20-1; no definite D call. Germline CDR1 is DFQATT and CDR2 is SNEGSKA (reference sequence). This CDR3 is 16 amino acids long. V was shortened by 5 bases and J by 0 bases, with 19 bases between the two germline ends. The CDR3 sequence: CSAPVPEDWYQETQYF. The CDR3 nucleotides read TGCAGTGCTCCGGTACCCGAAGATTGGTACCAAGAGACCCAGTACTTC.

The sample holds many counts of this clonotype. CDR3 nucleotides: TGTGCCAGCAGCCAAGTAATTGGGACTAGCGGGAGTGAGCAGTTCTTC. Encoded protein: CASSQVIGTSGSEQFF. The J gene is TRBJ2-1, the V gene TRBV4-2; 14 bases are shared with TRBD2. Germline assignment: CDR1 LGHNA and CDR2 YNFKEQ. With V trimmed by 1 base and J by 9 bases, 5 bases remained unmatched. The CDR3 covers 16 residues.

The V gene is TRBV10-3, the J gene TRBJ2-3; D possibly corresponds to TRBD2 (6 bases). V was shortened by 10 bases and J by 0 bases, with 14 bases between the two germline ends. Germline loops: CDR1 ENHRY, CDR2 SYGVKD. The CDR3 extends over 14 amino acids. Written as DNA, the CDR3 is TGTGCCACCCGCCCGGGGACTAGCACAGATACGCAGTATTTT. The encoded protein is CATRPGTSTDTQYF.

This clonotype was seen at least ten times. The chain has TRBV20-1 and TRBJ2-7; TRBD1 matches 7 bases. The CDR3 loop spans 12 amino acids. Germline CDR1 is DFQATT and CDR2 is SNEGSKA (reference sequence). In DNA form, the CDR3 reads TGCAGCTTACAGGGGATCGGGTACGAGCAGTACTTC. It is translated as CSLQGIGYEQYF.

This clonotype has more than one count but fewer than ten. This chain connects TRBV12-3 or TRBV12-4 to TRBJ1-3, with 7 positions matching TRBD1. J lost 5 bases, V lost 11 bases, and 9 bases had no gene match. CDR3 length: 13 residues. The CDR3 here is CAAGGGTRNTIYF. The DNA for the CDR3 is TGTGCCGCAGGGGGAGGTACAAGAAACACCATATATTTT.

The CDR3 region is CASSNTGTIGPIPTEAFF. In DNA form, the CDR3 reads TGTGCCAGCAGTAATACCGGGACAATAGGCCCGATTCCCACTGAAGCTTTCTTT. The gene calls are TRBV6-5 and TRBJ1-1, with D possibly TRBD1 on 6 matching bases. Trimming took off 5 bases at V and 4 bases at J, with 26 bases between the two ends. Germline values: CDR1 MNHEY, CDR2 SVGAGI. The CDR3 contains 18 residues.

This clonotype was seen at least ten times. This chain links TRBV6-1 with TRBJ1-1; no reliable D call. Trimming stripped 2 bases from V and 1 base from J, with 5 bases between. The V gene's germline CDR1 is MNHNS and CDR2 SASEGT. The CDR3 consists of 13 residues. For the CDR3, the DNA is TGTGCCAGCAGTGAAATGGAGAACACTGAAGCTTTCTTT. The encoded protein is CASSEMENTEAFF.

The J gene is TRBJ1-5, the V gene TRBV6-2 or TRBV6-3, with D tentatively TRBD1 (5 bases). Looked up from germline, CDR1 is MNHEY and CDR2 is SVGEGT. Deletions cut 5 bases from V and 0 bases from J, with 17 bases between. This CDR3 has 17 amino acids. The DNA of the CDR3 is TGTGCCAGCAGTCGGGCCGGGGCAGAATATAGCAATCAGCCCCAGCATTTT. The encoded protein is CASSRAGAEYSNQPQHF.

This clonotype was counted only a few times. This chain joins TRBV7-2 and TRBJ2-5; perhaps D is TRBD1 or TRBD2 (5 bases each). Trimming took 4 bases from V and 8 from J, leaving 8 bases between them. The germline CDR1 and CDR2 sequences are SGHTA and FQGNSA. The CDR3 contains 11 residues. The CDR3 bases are TGTGCCAGCAGCTCGAGGGGAACCCAGTACTTC. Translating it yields CASSSRGTQYF.

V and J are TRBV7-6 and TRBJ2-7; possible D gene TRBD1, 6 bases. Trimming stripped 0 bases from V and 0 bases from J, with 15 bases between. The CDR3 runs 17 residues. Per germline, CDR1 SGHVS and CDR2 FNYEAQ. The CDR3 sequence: CASSLAGNTRGSYEQYF. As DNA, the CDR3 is TGTGCCAGCAGCTTAGCGGGGAATACCAGGGGCTCCTACGAGCAGTACTTC. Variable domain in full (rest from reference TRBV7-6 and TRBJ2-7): GAGVSQSPRYKVTKRGQDVALRCDPISGHVSLYWYRQALGQGPEFLTYFNYEAQQDKSGLPNDRFSAERPEGSISTLTIQRTEQRDSAMYRCASSLAGNTRGSYEQYFGPGTRLTVT.

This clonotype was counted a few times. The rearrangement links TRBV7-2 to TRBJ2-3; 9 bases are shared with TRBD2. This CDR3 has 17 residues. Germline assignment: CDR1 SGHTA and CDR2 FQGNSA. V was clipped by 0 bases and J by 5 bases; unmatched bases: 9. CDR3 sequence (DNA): TGTGCCAGCAGCTTAGCGCAAGGGAGCGGGAGGTTAGATACGCAGTATTTT. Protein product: CASSLAQGSGRLDTQYF.

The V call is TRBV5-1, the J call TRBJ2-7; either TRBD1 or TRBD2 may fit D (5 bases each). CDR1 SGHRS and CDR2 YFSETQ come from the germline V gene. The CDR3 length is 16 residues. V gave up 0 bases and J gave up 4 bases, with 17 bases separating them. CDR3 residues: CASSLGPGASGYEQYF. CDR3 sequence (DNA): TGCGCCAGCAGCTTGGGGCCCGGGGCTTCGGGGTACGAGCAGTACTTC.

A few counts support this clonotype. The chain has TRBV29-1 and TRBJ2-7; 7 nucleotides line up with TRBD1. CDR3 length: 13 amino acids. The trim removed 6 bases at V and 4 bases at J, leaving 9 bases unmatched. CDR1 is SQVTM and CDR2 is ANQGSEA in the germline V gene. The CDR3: CSVGQDWGYEQYF. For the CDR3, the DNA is TGCAGCGTCGGACAGGACTGGGGGTACGAGCAGTACTTC.

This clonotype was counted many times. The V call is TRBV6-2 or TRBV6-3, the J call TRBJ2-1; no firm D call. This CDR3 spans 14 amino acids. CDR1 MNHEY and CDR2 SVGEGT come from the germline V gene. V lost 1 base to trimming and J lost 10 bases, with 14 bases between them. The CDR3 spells CASSYWNVSPEQFF. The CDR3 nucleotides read TGTGCCAGCAGTTACTGGAATGTCTCCCCCGAGCAGTTCTTC.